This entry lists 11 T cell receptor beta chains sequenced from one sample in a study of cytotoxic CD8 clonotypes in ibrutinib-treated CLL. Clones were read by immunoSEQ multiplex PCR, and TCRdb kept only the in-frame ones, dropping some. The sample shows 45,000 to 60,000 clones, 56% of them seen only once. The source material was PBMCs, sampled after 24 months of ibrutinib treatment. Source of these receptors: a human donor with chronic lymphocytic leukemia.

The V gene is TRBV6-6, the J gene TRBJ1-2; tentative D call: TRBD1 (5 bases). Germline V gene lookup returns CDR1 MNHNY and CDR2 SVGAGI (reference sequence). The CDR3 has 13 residues. V lost 6 bases and J lost 3, with 11 bases in between. The CDR3 nucleotides are TGTGCCAGCAGGGCCGACAGCCACTATGGCTACACCTTC. This sequence encodes CASRADSHYGYTF.

This clone was picked up one time. The chain has TRBV7-9 and TRBJ2-1; TRBD2 matches at 8 bases. Germline trimming cut 5 bases from V and 0 bases from J; bases unmatched to any gene: 3. The CDR3 extends over 15 amino acids. Germline V lookup: CDR1 SEHNR, CDR2 FQNEAQ (reference sequence). CDR3 in amino acids: CASSPAGGSYNEQFF. CDR3 in DNA: TGTGCCAGCAGCCCCGCGGGGGGCTCCTACAATGAGCAGTTCTTC. The entire variable domain, with the rest obtained from reference TRBV7-9 and TRBJ2-1, is as follows: DTGVSQNPRHKITKRGQNVTFRCDPISEHNRLYWYRQTLGQGPEFLTYFQNEAQLEKSRLLSDRFSAERPKGSFSTLEIQRTEQGDSAMYLCASSPAGGSYNEQFFGPGTRLTVL.

J is TRBJ2-1 and V is TRBV27; TRBD1 agrees at 9 bases. The CDR3 length is 16 residues. The junction had 10 bases not matched to a gene; V was cut back by 3 bases and J by 7 bases. The germline CDR1 and CDR2 sequences are MNHEY and SMNVEV (reference sequence). The CDR3 region is CASSFVSGTGSNEQFF. CDR3 DNA sequence: TGTGCCAGCAGTTTTGTCTCCGGGACAGGGTCAAATGAGCAGTTCTTC.

The chain recombines TRBV10-3 with TRBJ1-1; no clear D gene. CDR3 length: 16 residues. CDR1 is ENHRY, CDR2 SYGVKD, per germline. V lost 0 bases and J lost 11, with 22 bases in between. The CDR3 sequence: CAISESRVRGGFDAFF. The CDR3 coding sequence is TGTGCCATCAGTGAGTCTAGGGTGCGAGGCGGGTTTGATGCTTTCTTT.

This sequence joins TRBV7-2 and TRBJ2-3; the D is unclear. CDR3 size: 13 residues. Germline V CDR1 and CDR2: SGHTA, FQGNSA. Trimming stripped 3 bases from V and 5 bases from J, with 9 bases between. CDR3 coding DNA: TGTGCCAGCAGCTTTTCGTCGAGAGATACGCAGTATTTT. It codes for CASSFSSRDTQYF.

This clone has at least ten counts. This chain links TRBV7-2 with TRBJ2-7; D gene uncertain. Germline loops: CDR1 SGHTA, CDR2 FQGNSA. The CDR3 has 11 residues. The germline V and J ends were trimmed by 1 base and 5 bases, with 3 bases remaining between them. CDR3 sequence (DNA): TGTGCCAGCAGCTTAGAACACGAGCAGTACTTC. Encoded protein: CASSLEHEQYF.

J is TRBJ1-4 and V is TRBV4-2; D not certain. CDR1 LGHNA and CDR2 YNFKEQ come from the germline V gene. Trimming left V 5 bases short and J 5 bases short, with 12 bases between. The CDR3 contains 14 residues. CDR3 residues: CASSSDPLNEKLFF. In DNA, the CDR3 is TGTGCCAGCAGCTCCGACCCGTTGAATGAAAAACTGTTTTTT.

This clone has ten or more counts. The genes are TRBV28 and TRBJ2-1; D may be TRBD1 or TRBD2 (5 bases each). V lost 3 bases and J lost 8, with 17 bases in between. Germline CDR1 reads MDHEN; CDR2 reads SYDVKM. The CDR3 extends over 15 amino acids. CDR3 nucleotides: TGTGCCAGCAGTTTTGGAGGAAGGGGCAACTATGAGCAGTTCTTC. Translated, it gives CASSFGGRGNYEQFF.

The CDR3 coding sequence is TGTGCCAGTTCAATAAGGGAAGGGGGCGGCTATGGCTACACCTTC. Encoded protein: CASSIREGGGYGYTF. The chain couples TRBV6-5 to TRBJ1-2, with 7 bases that match TRBD1. Germline CDR1 and CDR2: MNHEY and SVGAGI. Unmatched junction bases numbered 14, after V lost 9 bases and J lost 4 bases. The CDR3 is 15 residues long.

This clone was observed a few times. The chain combines TRBV10-3 with TRBJ1-4; 8 positions match TRBD1. The CDR3 is made up of 13 amino acids. Germline-derived CDR1 and CDR2 are ENHRY and SYGVKD. J lost 7 bases, V lost 10 bases, and 8 bases had no gene match. This chain's CDR3 is CASRTGNREKLFF. CDR3 sequence (DNA): TGTGCCAGCCGGACAGGGAATCGTGAAAAACTGTTTTTT.

The chain employs TRBV7-9 and TRBJ1-5; D ambiguous. The V and J ends lost 5 bases and 0 bases respectively, with 8 bases between them. The CDR3 consists of 14 residues. Per germline, CDR1 SEHNR and CDR2 FQNEAQ (reference sequence). The DNA for the CDR3 is TGTGCCAGCAGCGAGACGGGTAGCAATCAGCCCCAGCATTTT. Protein sequence: CASSETGSNQPQHF.